These T cell receptor beta chains were read from a single sample in a study of T cells in Graves' hyperthyroidism and ophthalmopathy. TCRdb ran MiXCR on the multiplex PCR reads and lists one entry per CDR3 protein. The sample has about 480,000 distinct CDR3 sequences, approximately 15% seen once. Sequencing was performed on blood. The receptors were gathered from a woman between 18 and 30 years old with Graves' hyperthyroidism. Each CDR3 is given with its conserved first and last residue. The D gene is left open where the match is weak. The listing skips clone size in some rows; elsewhere it reads once, few, many or a size class.

V: TRBV5-8; size: many; J: TRBJ1-4; D: .; CDR3: CASSVSQGRYEKLFF; DNA: TGTGCCAGCAGCGTATCACAAGGCAGATATGAAAAACTGTTTTTT
V: TRBV4-1; size: many; J: TRBJ2-7; D: TRBD2; CDR3: CASSQELADFEYEQYF; DNA: TGCGCCAGCAGCCAAGAACTAGCGGACTTCGAGTACGAGCAGTACTTC
V: TRBV9; size: few; J: TRBJ1-1; D: .; CDR3: CASSAGIQNTEAFF; DNA: TGTGCCAGCAGCGCGGGGATCCAAAACACTGAAGCTTTCTTT
V: TRBV19; size: many; J: TRBJ2-1; D: TRBD2; CDR3: CATRLAGENEQFF; DNA: TGTGCCACACGACTAGCGGGGGAGAATGAGCAGTTCTTC
V: TRBV11-3; size: .; J: TRBJ2-5; D: .; CDR3: CASSLDWHYQYF; DNA: TGTGCCAGCAGCTTAGATTGGCACTACCAGTACTTC
V: TRBV20-1; size: many; J: TRBJ2-5; D: .; CDR3: CSATAYGSSQETQYF; DNA: TGCAGTGCTACGGCGTACGGGAGTTCCCAAGAGACCCAGTACTTC
V: TRBV2; size: many; J: TRBJ2-7; D: .; CDR3: CASSDRLVAYF; DNA: TGTGCCAGCAGTGACAGGCTAGTGGCGTACTTC
V: TRBV7-3; size: .; J: TRBJ2-1; D: .; CDR3: CASSLGGVGGNEQFF; DNA: TGTGCCAGCAGCTTAGGAGGAGTAGGTGGCAATGAGCAGTTCTTC
V: TRBV9; size: few; J: TRBJ1-4; D: TRBD1; CDR3: CASSGGQVTNEKLFF; DNA: TGTGCCAGCAGCGGCGGACAGGTTACCAATGAAAAACTGTTTTTT
V: TRBV12-3/TRBV12-4; size: .; J: TRBJ1-2; D: .; CDR3: CASSFAVNYGYTF; DNA: TGTGCCAGCAGTTTTGCCGTTAACTATGGCTACACCTTC
V: TRBV29-1; size: many; J: TRBJ1-1; D: .; CDR3: CSVTLDGKNTEAFF; DNA: TGCAGCGTTACCTTGGACGGAAAAAACACTGAAGCTTTCTTT
V: TRBV6-2/TRBV6-3; size: many; J: TRBJ2-3; D: TRBD2; CDR3: CASSYSMASGRADTQYF; DNA: TGTGCCAGCAGTTACTCGATGGCTAGCGGGAGGGCAGATACGCAGTATTTT
V: TRBV6-1; size: many; J: TRBJ1-4; D: .; CDR3: CASRALALGYEKLFF; DNA: TGTGCCAGCAGAGCCTTAGCGCTAGGATATGAAAAACTGTTTTTT
V: TRBV6-2/TRBV6-3; size: many; J: TRBJ1-1; D: .; CDR3: CASSPIVKGEAFF; DNA: TGTGCCAGCAGCCCCATTGTGAAGGGTGAAGCTTTCTTT
V: TRBV5-1; size: many; J: TRBJ1-1; D: .; CDR3: CASSFKQGNTEAFF; DNA: TGCGCCAGCAGCTTCAAACAGGGGAACACTGAAGCTTTCTTT
V: TRBV9; size: few; J: TRBJ2-1; D: .; CDR3: CASSVVGRGYNEQFF; DNA: TGTGCCAGCAGCGTAGTGGGTCGGGGGTACAATGAGCAGTTCTTC
V: TRBV20-1; size: many; J: TRBJ2-1; D: .; CDR3: CSARDMGGGEQFF; DNA: TGCAGTGCTAGAGATATGGGGGGAGGTGAGCAGTTCTTC
V: TRBV24-1; size: many; J: TRBJ1-1; D: .; CDR3: CATSDLNTEAFF; DNA: TGTGCCACCAGTGATTTGAACACTGAAGCTTTCTTT
V: TRBV3-1; size: many; J: TRBJ2-1; D: TRBD2; CDR3: CASSSRESIYNEQFF; DNA: TGTGCCAGCAGCTCGCGGGAGAGTATCTACAATGAGCAGTTCTTC
V: TRBV7-8; size: few; J: TRBJ2-5; D: .; CDR3: CASSLRPSRETQYF; DNA: TGTGCCAGCAGCTTAAGGCCAAGCAGGGAGACCCAGTACTTC